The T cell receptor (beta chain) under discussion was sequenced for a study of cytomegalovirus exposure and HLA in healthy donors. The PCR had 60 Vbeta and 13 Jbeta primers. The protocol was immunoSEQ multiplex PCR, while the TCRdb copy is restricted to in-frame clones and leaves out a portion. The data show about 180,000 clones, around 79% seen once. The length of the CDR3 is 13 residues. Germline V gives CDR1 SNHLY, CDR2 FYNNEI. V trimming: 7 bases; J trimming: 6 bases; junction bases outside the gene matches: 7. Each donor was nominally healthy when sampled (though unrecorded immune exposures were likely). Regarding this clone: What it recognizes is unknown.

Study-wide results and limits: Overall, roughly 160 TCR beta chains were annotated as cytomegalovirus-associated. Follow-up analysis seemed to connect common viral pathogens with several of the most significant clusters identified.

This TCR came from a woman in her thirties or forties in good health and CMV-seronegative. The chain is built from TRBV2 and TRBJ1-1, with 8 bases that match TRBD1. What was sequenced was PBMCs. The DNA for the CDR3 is TGTGCCAGCAATGGACAGGGTGGGGCTGAAGCTTTCTTT. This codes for CASNGQGGAEAFF. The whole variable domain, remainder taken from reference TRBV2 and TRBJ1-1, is EPEVTQTPSHQVTQMGQEVILRCVPISNHLYFYWYRQILGQKVEFLVSFYNNEISEKSEIFDDQFSVERPDGSNFTLKIRSTKLEDSAMYFCASNGQGGAEAFFGQGTRLTVV.